Included here is one T cell receptor (beta chain) sequence, with context. Its specificity is unknown. The data were produced by immunoSEQ multiplex PCR, yet TCRdb's version contains in-frame clones alone and is incomplete. In the table there are around 95,000 clones, around 87% of which are singletons. The CDR3 totals 17 residues. The germline V gene has CDR1 MNHEY and CDR2 SMNVEV (reference sequence). V dropped 3 bases and J dropped 1 base, with 18 bases sitting between them. The record originates from a study of T cell responses to AZD1222 COVID-19 vaccine. Findings of the study overall: Baseline seropositivity characterized only 5 or 6 AZD1222 recipients. Spike was spanned by vaccine-associated CD4 TCRs, which were dominant at 160-218 and 743-854. Mostly white British, mostly female donors; authors suggested clonal diversity may be underestimated. Epitopes outside B.1.351 and B.1.1.7 mutated regions reportedly drew nearly half of spike TCRs.

The sequence came from an adult in good health. The chain carries TRBV27 and TRBJ1-1, with D maybe TRBD1 (5 bases). The material was peripheral blood, obtained on day 0 of MenACWY control vaccination. The chain's CDR3 is CASSLRPGRGRNTEAFF. The CDR3 DNA follows: TGTGCCAGCAGTTTGCGGCCGGGACGTGGTCGGAACACTGAAGCTTTCTTT.